This TCR beta chain came from a study of shared clonotypes between healthy human individuals. Study-wide findings and caveats: Few donors restricted represented genetic and exposure-history diversity.

As defined, naive CD8 cells were CD45RO-negative and positively selected for CCR7, with terminally differentiated effector memory CD45RA+ cells excluded. This clone was found once. Its target is unknown. Measured with immunoSEQ multiplex PCR; TCRdb has only the in-frame clones, and not every one. The table shows some 740,000 clones, with about 91% occurring only once. Per germline, CDR1 SQVTM and CDR2 ANQGSEA. CDR3 length: 16 amino acids. The V and J ends lost 4 bases and 3 bases, in that order; junction bases with no gene match: 13. Sequencing input: naive CD8+ T cells sorted from blood. The rearrangement joins TRBV29-1 to TRBJ2-7, with TRBD2 matching 9 bases. This sequence was found in a man aged 25-40 years in good health. The CDR3 DNA reads as TGCAGCGTTGTTTGGGCTAGCGGGATCATTAACTACGAGCAGTACTTC. Encoded protein: CSVVWASGIINYEQYF.